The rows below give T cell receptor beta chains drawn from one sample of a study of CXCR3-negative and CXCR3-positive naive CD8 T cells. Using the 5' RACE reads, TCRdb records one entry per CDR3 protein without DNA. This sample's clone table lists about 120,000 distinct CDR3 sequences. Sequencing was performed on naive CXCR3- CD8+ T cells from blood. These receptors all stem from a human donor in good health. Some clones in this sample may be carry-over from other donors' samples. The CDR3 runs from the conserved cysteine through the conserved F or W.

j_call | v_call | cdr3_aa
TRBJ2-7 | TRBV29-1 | CSVEDREDYEQYF
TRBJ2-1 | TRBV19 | CASGAPPYNEQFF
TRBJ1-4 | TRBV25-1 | CASSEFAGANEKLFF
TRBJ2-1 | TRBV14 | CASSQPGQAFQRTVNEQFF
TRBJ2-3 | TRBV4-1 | CASKLADTQYF
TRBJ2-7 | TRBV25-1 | CASSELTLVDEQYF
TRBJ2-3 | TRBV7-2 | CASSHRHDTQYF
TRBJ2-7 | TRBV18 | CASSQPGDTAYEQYF
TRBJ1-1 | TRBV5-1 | CASSEGTENTEAFF
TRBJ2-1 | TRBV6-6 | CASSYLEAGSNPYNEQFF
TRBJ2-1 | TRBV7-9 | CASSLGVSYNEQFF
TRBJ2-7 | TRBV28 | CASSLVPSGVYEQYF
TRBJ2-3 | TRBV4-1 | CASSQKISSRTDTQYF
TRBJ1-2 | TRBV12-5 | CASGVGGVLGYTF
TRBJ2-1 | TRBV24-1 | CAARSGREEYNEQFF
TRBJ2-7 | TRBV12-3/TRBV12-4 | CASSTGTGPYEQYF
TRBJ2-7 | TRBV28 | CASSEKAGGAEQYF
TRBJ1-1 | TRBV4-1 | CASRLGTEAFF
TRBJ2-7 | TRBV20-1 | CSANSGRAGGEQYF
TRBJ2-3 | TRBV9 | CASSVGSATGTDTQYF
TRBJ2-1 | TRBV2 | CASSEGEIGAGRYNEQFF
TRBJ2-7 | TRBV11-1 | CASSLIPSGGGRSYEQYF
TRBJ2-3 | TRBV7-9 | CASSRFRPGGRTDTQYF
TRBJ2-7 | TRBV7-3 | CASSPSAEFAYEQYF
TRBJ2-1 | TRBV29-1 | CTIEQAGGDEQFF
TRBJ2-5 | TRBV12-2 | CASRLAYRPGEETQYF
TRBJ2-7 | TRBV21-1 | CASSKGRTVAGEQYF
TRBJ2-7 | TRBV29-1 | CSVLLWEGEQYF
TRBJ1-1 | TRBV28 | CASSLSEINTEAFF
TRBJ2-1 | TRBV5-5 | CASSFFPSGAYNEQFF
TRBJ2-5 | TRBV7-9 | CASSQAGGWVTQYF
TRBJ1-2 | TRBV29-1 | CSVAGTGNYYGYTF
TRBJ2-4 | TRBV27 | CASRPGLAGLDIQYF
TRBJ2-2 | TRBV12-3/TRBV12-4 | CASSLVGQGFAGELFF
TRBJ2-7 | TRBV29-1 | CSVEDGGVSYEQYF
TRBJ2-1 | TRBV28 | CASSPPLGGFDNEQFF
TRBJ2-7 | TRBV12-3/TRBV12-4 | CASSSGSYEQYF
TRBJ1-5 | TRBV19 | CASSIWDRGRQPQHF
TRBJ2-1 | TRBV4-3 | CASSQDKGNYNEQFF
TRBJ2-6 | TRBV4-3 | CASSQDRVGANVLTF
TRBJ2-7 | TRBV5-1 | CASSLSRGMFYEQYF
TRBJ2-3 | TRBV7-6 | CASSFPGDTQYF
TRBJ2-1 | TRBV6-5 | CASSYIDSYNEQFF
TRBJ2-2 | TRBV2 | CASSARDGQGRVPGELFF
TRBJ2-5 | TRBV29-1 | CSVYDISGETQYF
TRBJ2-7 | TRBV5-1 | CASRGTSGSYYEQYF
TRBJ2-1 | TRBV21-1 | CASSKGTSGSSYNEQFF
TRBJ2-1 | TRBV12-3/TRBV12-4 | CASSLIHGSYNEQFF
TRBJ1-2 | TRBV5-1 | CASSLARTDNYGYTF
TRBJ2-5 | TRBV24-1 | CATGTSGGGYQETQYF
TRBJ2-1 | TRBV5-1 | CASSYSPNSYNEQFF
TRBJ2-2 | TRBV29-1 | CSVELENTGELFF
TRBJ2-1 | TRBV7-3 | CASSPGLAGDEQFF
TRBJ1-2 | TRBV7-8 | CASSTGRYNYGYTF
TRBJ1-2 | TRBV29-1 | CSAPGGTYGYTF
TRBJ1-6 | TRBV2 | CASSEGGGSPLHF
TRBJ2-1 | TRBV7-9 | CASSLAWALSYNEQFF
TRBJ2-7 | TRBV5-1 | CASGFPSASSRYLSSYEQYF